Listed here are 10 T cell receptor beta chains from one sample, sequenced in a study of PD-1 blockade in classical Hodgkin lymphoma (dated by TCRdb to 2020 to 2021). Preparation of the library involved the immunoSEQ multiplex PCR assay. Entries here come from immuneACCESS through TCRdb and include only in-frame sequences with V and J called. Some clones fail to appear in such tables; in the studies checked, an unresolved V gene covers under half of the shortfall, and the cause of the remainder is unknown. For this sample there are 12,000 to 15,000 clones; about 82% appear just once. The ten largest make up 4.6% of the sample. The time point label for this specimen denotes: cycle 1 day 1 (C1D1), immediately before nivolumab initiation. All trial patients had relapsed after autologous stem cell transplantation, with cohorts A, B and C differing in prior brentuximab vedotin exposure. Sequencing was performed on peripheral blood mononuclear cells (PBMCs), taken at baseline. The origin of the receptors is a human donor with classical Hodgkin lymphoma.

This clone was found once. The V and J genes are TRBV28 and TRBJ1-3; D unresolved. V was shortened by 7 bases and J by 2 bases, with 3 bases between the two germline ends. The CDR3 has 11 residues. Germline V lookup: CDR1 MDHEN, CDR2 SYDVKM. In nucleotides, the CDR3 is TGTGCCAGCACGCCTGGAAACACCATATATTTT. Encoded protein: CASTPGNTIYF. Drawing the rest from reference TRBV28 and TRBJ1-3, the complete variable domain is DVKVTQSSRYLVKRTGEKVFLECVQDMDHENMFWYRQDPGLGLRLIYFSYDVKMKEKGDIPEGYSVSREKKERFSLILESASTNQTSMYLCASTPGNTIYFGEGSWLTVV.

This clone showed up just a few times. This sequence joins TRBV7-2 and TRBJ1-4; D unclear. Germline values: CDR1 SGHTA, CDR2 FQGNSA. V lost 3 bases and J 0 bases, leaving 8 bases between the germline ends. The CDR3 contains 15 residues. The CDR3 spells CASSLEKATNEKLFF. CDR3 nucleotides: TGTGCCAGCAGCTTGGAAAAAGCAACTAATGAAAAACTGTTTTTT.

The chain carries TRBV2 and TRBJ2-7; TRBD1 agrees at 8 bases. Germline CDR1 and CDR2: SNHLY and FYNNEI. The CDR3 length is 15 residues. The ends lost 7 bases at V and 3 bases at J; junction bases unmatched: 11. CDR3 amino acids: CASNPDRETSYEQYF. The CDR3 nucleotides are TGTGCCAGCAATCCGGACAGGGAAACTAGCTACGAGCAGTACTTC.

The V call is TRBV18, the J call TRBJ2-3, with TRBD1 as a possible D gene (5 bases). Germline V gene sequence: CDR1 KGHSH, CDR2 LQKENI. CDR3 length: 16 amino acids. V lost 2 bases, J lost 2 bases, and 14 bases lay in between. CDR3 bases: TGTGCCAGCTCACCATTCGGTACAGGAGTCACAGATACGCAGTATTTT. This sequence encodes CASSPFGTGVTDTQYF.

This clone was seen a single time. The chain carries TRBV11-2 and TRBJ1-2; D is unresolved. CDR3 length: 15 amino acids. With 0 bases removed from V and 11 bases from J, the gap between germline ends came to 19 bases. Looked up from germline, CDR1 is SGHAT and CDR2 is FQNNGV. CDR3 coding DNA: TGTGCCAGCAGCTTAGATCGGGCAGGAAGGGCTATTTACACCTTC. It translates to CASSLDRAGRAIYTF.

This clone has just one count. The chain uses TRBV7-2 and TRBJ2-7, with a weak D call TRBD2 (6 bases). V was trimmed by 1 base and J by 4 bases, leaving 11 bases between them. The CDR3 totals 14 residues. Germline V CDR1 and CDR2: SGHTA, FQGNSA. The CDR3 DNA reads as TGTGCCAGCAGCTTAGGGCCGGGGACTTACGAGCAGTACTTC. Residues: CASSLGPGTYEQYF.

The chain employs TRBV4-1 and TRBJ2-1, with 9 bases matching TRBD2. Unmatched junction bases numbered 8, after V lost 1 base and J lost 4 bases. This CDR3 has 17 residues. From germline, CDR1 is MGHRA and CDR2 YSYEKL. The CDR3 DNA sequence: TGCGCCAGCAGCCAAGGGCGGACTAGCGAACAATACAATGAGCAGTTCTTC. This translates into CASSQGRTSEQYNEQFF.

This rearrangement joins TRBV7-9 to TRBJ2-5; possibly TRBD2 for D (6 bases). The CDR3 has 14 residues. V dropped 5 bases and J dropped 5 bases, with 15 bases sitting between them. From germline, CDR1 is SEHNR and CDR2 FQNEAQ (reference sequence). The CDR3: CASSPHGGGETQYF. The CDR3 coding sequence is TGTGCCAGCAGCCCCCACGGGGGAGGCGAGACCCAGTACTTC.

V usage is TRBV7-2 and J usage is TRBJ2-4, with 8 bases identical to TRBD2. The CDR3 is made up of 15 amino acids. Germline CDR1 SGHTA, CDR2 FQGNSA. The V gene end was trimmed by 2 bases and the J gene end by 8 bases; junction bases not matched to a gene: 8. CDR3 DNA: TGTGCCAGCAGCTTACGAGCAGCGGGGGAAGACATTCAGTACTTC. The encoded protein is CASSLRAAGEDIQYF.

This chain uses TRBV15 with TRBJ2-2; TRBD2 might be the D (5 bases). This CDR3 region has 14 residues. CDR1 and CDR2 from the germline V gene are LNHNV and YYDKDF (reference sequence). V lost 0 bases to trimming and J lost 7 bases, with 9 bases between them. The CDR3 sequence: CATSRDGGYGELFF. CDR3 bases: TGTGCCACCAGCAGAGATGGCGGGTACGGGGAGCTGTTTTTT.